These T cell receptor beta chains were read from a single sample in a study of cytomegalovirus exposure and HLA in healthy donors. The repertoire was sequenced with immunoSEQ multiplex PCR; TCRdb's copy has only in-frame clones and lacks some. The sample yields 150,000 to 200,000 clones, more than 70% seen once. Sequencing was carried out using PBMCs. The receptor set was obtained from a boy aged 5-17 years in good health and CMV-seronegative. Each CDR3 is given with its conserved first and last residue. The D gene is left open where the match is weak. Part of the rows lack a size; the others show once, few, many or a class for expanded clones.

d_call: NA; v_call: TRBV9; clone_size: NA; j_call: TRBJ2-1; cdr3_nt: TGTGCCAGCAGCGCCAGGGATCGAAATGAGCAGTTCTTC; cdr3_aa: CASSARDRNEQFF
d_call: TRBD2; v_call: TRBV5-4; clone_size: NA; j_call: TRBJ2-7; cdr3_nt: TGTGCCAGCAGCTTGTCCTCAGGGACTAACATCTACGAGCAGTACTTC; cdr3_aa: CASSLSSGTNIYEQYF
d_call: TRBD1; v_call: TRBV9; clone_size: NA; j_call: TRBJ1-6; cdr3_nt: TGTGCCAGCAGCGTTACAGGGGTCCTTGGTTCACCCCTCCACTTT; cdr3_aa: CASSVTGVLGSPLHF
d_call: TRBD1; v_call: TRBV4-3; clone_size: NA; j_call: TRBJ1-1; cdr3_nt: TGCGCCAGCAGCCAAGATTGGTCAGGGGGCACTGAAGCTTTCTTT; cdr3_aa: CASSQDWSGGTEAFF
d_call: TRBD1; v_call: TRBV2; clone_size: NA; j_call: TRBJ2-3; cdr3_nt: TGTGCCAGCAGTTACAGGGGGCGCTTGGATACGCAGTATTTT; cdr3_aa: CASSYRGRLDTQYF
d_call: TRBD1; v_call: TRBV7-8; clone_size: NA; j_call: TRBJ2-7; cdr3_nt: TGTGCCAGCAGTCGGGACAGCCACTCCTACGAGCAGTACTTC; cdr3_aa: CASSRDSHSYEQYF
d_call: NA; v_call: TRBV6-1; clone_size: once; j_call: TRBJ1-1; cdr3_nt: TGTGCCAGCAGTGAAAACGGCAGGGGGAACACTGAAGCTTTCTTT; cdr3_aa: CASSENGRGNTEAFF
d_call: TRBD2; v_call: TRBV5-1; clone_size: NA; j_call: TRBJ2-1; cdr3_nt: TGCGCCAGCAACCTACTAGCGGGGGGGCCTCATGAGCAGTTCTTC; cdr3_aa: CASNLLAGGPHEQFF
d_call: NA; v_call: TRBV15; clone_size: NA; j_call: TRBJ2-7; cdr3_nt: TGTGCCACCAGCAGAGATCCTTCGACTCCACTTGATTCCTACGAGCAGTACTTC; cdr3_aa: CATSRDPSTPLDSYEQYF
d_call: TRBD2; v_call: TRBV13; clone_size: NA; j_call: TRBJ2-1; cdr3_nt: TGTGCCAGCAGCTTAGTTAGCGGGAGGGACTCCTACAATGAGCAGTTCTTC; cdr3_aa: CASSLVSGRDSYNEQFF
d_call: TRBD1; v_call: TRBV5-4; clone_size: NA; j_call: TRBJ1-1; cdr3_nt: TGTGCCAGCAGCCGTGTGGGACAGCCAAGGCCTGAAGCTTTCTTT; cdr3_aa: CASSRVGQPRPEAFF
d_call: NA; v_call: TRBV5-1; clone_size: NA; j_call: TRBJ2-3; cdr3_nt: TGCGCCAGCAGCGTCCAGGGACTCGGAGATACGCAGTATTTT; cdr3_aa: CASSVQGLGDTQYF
d_call: NA; v_call: TRBV27; clone_size: NA; j_call: TRBJ1-5; cdr3_nt: TGTGCCTCGCAGGGAACGAGCAATCAGCCCCAGCATTTT; cdr3_aa: CASQGTSNQPQHF
d_call: NA; v_call: TRBV5-6; clone_size: NA; j_call: TRBJ1-2; cdr3_nt: TGTGCCAGCAGCTTGCTAAAATATGGCTACACCTTC; cdr3_aa: CASSLLKYGYTF
d_call: NA; v_call: TRBV13; clone_size: few; j_call: TRBJ1-4; cdr3_nt: TGTGCCAGCAGCTTAGTAGAGGGAGGAAAACTGTTTTTT; cdr3_aa: CASSLVEGGKLFF
d_call: NA; v_call: TRBV15; clone_size: NA; j_call: TRBJ2-7; cdr3_nt: TGTGCCACCAGCAGAGGGGAGGACATCCGCTACGAGCAGTACTTC; cdr3_aa: CATSRGEDIRYEQYF
d_call: TRBD2; v_call: TRBV6-5; clone_size: NA; j_call: TRBJ2-1; cdr3_nt: TGTGCCAGCAGCGGACTAGCGGGAGTTGGGGAGCAGTTCTTC; cdr3_aa: CASSGLAGVGEQFF
d_call: NA; v_call: TRBV6-6; clone_size: few; j_call: TRBJ1-1; cdr3_nt: TGTGCCAGCAGTTACTCGGTCGGACAGAGGAACACTGAAGCTTTCTTT; cdr3_aa: CASSYSVGQRNTEAFF
d_call: TRBD1; v_call: TRBV6-6; clone_size: NA; j_call: TRBJ2-7; cdr3_nt: TGTGCCAGCAAAGGTCCACCGTGGGACAGGTCCTACGAGCAGTACTTC; cdr3_aa: CASKGPPWDRSYEQYF
d_call: NA; v_call: TRBV6-5; clone_size: NA; j_call: TRBJ1-4; cdr3_nt: TGTGCCAGCCGCAGGGGTGGGAATGAAAAACTGTTTTTT; cdr3_aa: CASRRGGNEKLFF
d_call: NA; v_call: TRBV5-1; clone_size: NA; j_call: TRBJ2-1; cdr3_nt: TGCGCCAGCAGCATCATAACAGTAAGCTCCTACAATGAGCAGTTCTTC; cdr3_aa: CASSIITVSSYNEQFF
d_call: TRBD1; v_call: TRBV19; clone_size: NA; j_call: TRBJ1-1; cdr3_nt: TGTGCCAGTACCTACCGGGACAGGGCGAACACTGAAGCTTTCTTT; cdr3_aa: CASTYRDRANTEAFF
d_call: NA; v_call: TRBV4-3; clone_size: NA; j_call: TRBJ1-4; cdr3_nt: TGCGCCAGCAGCCTCGCGGGTGGTGCAACTAATGAAAAACTGTTTTTT; cdr3_aa: CASSLAGGATNEKLFF
d_call: TRBD2; v_call: TRBV5-1; clone_size: NA; j_call: TRBJ2-3; cdr3_nt: TGCGCCAGCAGCTTGCAGCCGGCTAGCGGGGAAGATACGCAGTATTTT; cdr3_aa: CASSLQPASGEDTQYF
d_call: NA; v_call: TRBV7-3; clone_size: NA; j_call: TRBJ2-7; cdr3_nt: TGTGCCAGCAGCTTTACCGGGACACACGAGCAGTACTTC; cdr3_aa: CASSFTGTHEQYF
d_call: TRBD2; v_call: TRBV10-3; clone_size: NA; j_call: TRBJ2-1; cdr3_nt: TGTGCCATCAGTGAGAGCGGTAGCGGGATTGGGTACAATGAGCAGTTCTTC; cdr3_aa: CAISESGSGIGYNEQFF
d_call: NA; v_call: TRBV9; clone_size: NA; j_call: TRBJ2-2; cdr3_nt: TGTGCCAGCAGCGTCGTGGGGCTCGACACCGGGGAGCTGTTTTTT; cdr3_aa: CASSVVGLDTGELFF
d_call: NA; v_call: TRBV7-2; clone_size: NA; j_call: TRBJ2-7; cdr3_nt: TGTGCCAGCACCTCTCGGACTTCCGAGCAGTACTTC; cdr3_aa: CASTSRTSEQYF
d_call: TRBD2; v_call: TRBV30; clone_size: once; j_call: TRBJ2-1; cdr3_nt: TGTGCCTGGAGACTCCTGGCTAGCGGACACTACAATGAGCAGTTCTTC; cdr3_aa: CAWRLLASGHYNEQFF
d_call: TRBD2; v_call: TRBV28; clone_size: NA; j_call: TRBJ2-5; cdr3_nt: TGTGCCAGCAGTTTATATGGACTAGCGGTTCAAGAGACCCAGTACTTC; cdr3_aa: CASSLYGLAVQETQYF
d_call: TRBD2; v_call: TRBV29-1; clone_size: NA; j_call: TRBJ2-1; cdr3_nt: TGCAGCGTTGATCCTAGCGGGAGCTACAATGAGCAGTTCTTC; cdr3_aa: CSVDPSGSYNEQFF
d_call: TRBD1; v_call: TRBV18; clone_size: NA; j_call: TRBJ2-1; cdr3_nt: TGTGCCAGCTCACCCCTCCCCTTGGACAGGCAGAAGCAGTTCTTC; cdr3_aa: CASSPLPLDRQKQFF
d_call: TRBD1; v_call: TRBV2; clone_size: NA; j_call: TRBJ1-5; cdr3_nt: TGTGCCAGCAGCGTTAATCCCGGGACAGGGAGAGGCGATCAGCCCCAGCATTTT; cdr3_aa: CASSVNPGTGRGDQPQHF
d_call: NA; v_call: TRBV30; clone_size: NA; j_call: TRBJ1-5; cdr3_nt: TGTGCCTGGCAGACAGATAGCAATCAGCCCCAGCATTTT; cdr3_aa: CAWQTDSNQPQHF
d_call: NA; v_call: TRBV27; clone_size: NA; j_call: TRBJ1-1; cdr3_nt: TGTGCCAGCAGCCGGGGGACTGAAGCTTTCTTT; cdr3_aa: CASSRGTEAFF
d_call: TRBD1; v_call: TRBV6-1; clone_size: NA; j_call: TRBJ1-2; cdr3_nt: TGTGCCAGCAGTGTATGGAGACAGGGTCTCGACTACACCTTC; cdr3_aa: CASSVWRQGLDYTF
d_call: TRBD2; v_call: TRBV19; clone_size: NA; j_call: TRBJ2-1; cdr3_nt: TGTGCCAGTAGTAGGAGAGGGAGGGAATACAATGAGCAGTTCTTC; cdr3_aa: CASSRRGREYNEQFF
d_call: NA; v_call: TRBV6-1; clone_size: NA; j_call: TRBJ1-1; cdr3_nt: TGTGCCAGCAGTCTTGAGGTGAACACTGAAGCTTTCTTT; cdr3_aa: CASSLEVNTEAFF
d_call: NA; v_call: TRBV7-2; clone_size: NA; j_call: TRBJ2-7; cdr3_nt: TGTGCCAGCAGCTTTCGTGTGGGGGGCGAGCAGTACTTC; cdr3_aa: CASSFRVGGEQYF
d_call: NA; v_call: TRBV2; clone_size: NA; j_call: TRBJ2-2; cdr3_nt: TGTGCCAGCAGGAGTACCGGGGGCACCGGGGAGCTGTTTTTT; cdr3_aa: CASRSTGGTGELFF
d_call: TRBD2; v_call: TRBV5-6; clone_size: NA; j_call: TRBJ2-1; cdr3_nt: TGTGCCAGCAGCTACCCCGGGACTAGCGGGGGAAATGAGCAGTTCTTC; cdr3_aa: CASSYPGTSGGNEQFF
d_call: TRBD1; v_call: TRBV30; clone_size: few; j_call: TRBJ2-7; cdr3_nt: TGTGCCTGGAGTGGAGGGGGGACAGGGGGCTACGAGCAGTACTTC; cdr3_aa: CAWSGGGTGGYEQYF
d_call: TRBD2; v_call: TRBV5-1; clone_size: NA; j_call: TRBJ2-1; cdr3_nt: TGCGCCAGCAGCTTGGTTAGCGGGGGGGCCAATGAGCAGTTCTTC; cdr3_aa: CASSLVSGGANEQFF